A selection of T cell receptor beta chains follows, all from one sample in a study of T cell clones after liver transplantation. This table comes from immunoSEQ multiplex PCR, and its TCRdb copy is limited to in-frame clones, with some not included. The table includes 65,000 to 80,000 clones, over 65% detected once. The sample here was CD4+ T cells from blood, taken at the 22-month timepoint. Every receptor here comes from a human patient who received a liver transplant. Certain T cells may be donor cells from the graft. Both conserved end residues are part of each CDR3. The D gene is left open where the match is weak. Where a row states a size, it is once, few, many or the class of an expanded clone; other rows omit it.

>NA|NA|TRBV15|TRBJ2-7
CATSRDTGYSYEQYF
TGTGCCACCAGCAGAGATACGGGATACTCCTACGAGCAGTACTTC
>NA|TRBD2|TRBV4-3|TRBJ2-2
CASKYLAGGSTGELFF
TGCGCCAGCAAGTACTTAGCGGGAGGGAGCACCGGGGAGCTGTTTTTT
>few|NA|TRBV18|TRBJ2-1
CASSPRLVDEQFF
TGTGCCAGCTCACCACGGCTTGTCGATGAGCAGTTCTTC
>once|TRBD1|TRBV6-5|TRBJ2-7
CASTICRDRGHEQYF
TGTGCCAGCACGATATGCCGGGACAGGGGCCACGAGCAGTACTTC
>NA|NA|TRBV28|TRBJ2-5
CASSPQIEVKETQYF
TGTGCCAGCAGTCCACAGATCGAGGTAAAAGAGACCCAGTACTTC
>NA|NA|TRBV11-2|TRBJ2-7
CASSPGTGTGEQYF
TGTGCCAGCAGCCCGGGGACGGGAACGGGGGAGCAGTACTTC
>NA|NA|TRBV7-2|TRBJ2-5
CASSTTETQYF
TGTGCCAGCAGCACTACAGAGACCCAGTACTTC
>NA|TRBD1|TRBV10-3|TRBJ2-5
CAISEGGTGGQETQYF
TGTGCCATCAGTGAAGGGGGGACAGGGGGCCAAGAGACCCAGTACTTC
>NA|TRBD2|TRBV6-6|TRBJ2-5
CASKASGAATSQTQYF
TGTGCCAGCAAGGCTAGCGGGGCAGCGACGAGTCAGACCCAGTACTTC
>few|NA|TRBV18|TRBJ2-7
CASSPLGTISSYEQYF
TGTGCCAGCTCACCGCTTGGGACAATAAGCTCCTACGAGCAGTACTTC
>NA|NA|TRBV19|TRBJ1-5
CASSNPGQSNQPQHF
TGTGCCAGTAGTAATCCAGGGCAAAGCAATCAGCCCCAGCATTTT
>NA|NA|TRBV29-1|TRBJ2-7
CSVEETRNSYEQYF
TGCAGCGTTGAAGAAACCAGGAACAGCTACGAGCAGTACTTC
>NA|NA|TRBV5-1|TRBJ2-3
CASSLGIGGTDTQYF
TGCGCCAGCAGCTTGGGGATTGGGGGCACAGATACGCAGTATTTT
>NA|NA|TRBV19|TRBJ2-2
CASTQPRHTGELFF
TGTGCCAGTACCCAGCCTAGGCACACCGGGGAGCTGTTTTTT
>NA|NA|TRBV11-2|TRBJ2-5
CASTTQPGIGETQYF
TGTGCCAGCACCACCCAACCCGGGATTGGGGAGACCCAGTACTTC
>NA|TRBD2|TRBV4-2|TRBJ2-3
CASGDLAGGSDTQYF
TGTGCCAGCGGTGATCTAGCGGGGGGCTCAGATACGCAGTATTTT
>NA|TRBD2|TRBV2|TRBJ2-7
CASNIAGGVLEQYF
TGTGCCAGCAACATAGCGGGAGGAGTCTTGGAGCAGTACTTC
>NA|NA|TRBV19|TRBJ1-3
CASSLMGGNTIYF
TGTGCCAGTAGCCTCATGGGTGGAAACACCATATATTTT
>medium-sized|NA|TRBV7-9|TRBJ1-3
CASSLATSGNSGNTIYF
TGTGCCAGCAGCTTAGCGACGTCGGGAAACTCTGGAAACACCATATATTTT
>NA|TRBD1|TRBV7-2|TRBJ1-5
CASSLGVNRGSNQPQHF
TGTGCCAGCAGCTTAGGAGTTAACAGGGGGAGCAATCAGCCCCAGCATTTT
>NA|TRBD2|TRBV27|TRBJ2-7
CASKRDSGGYEQYF
TGTGCCAGCAAGCGGGACTCCGGGGGTTACGAGCAGTACTTC
>NA|NA|TRBV10-3|TRBJ2-2
CAIMGDTGELFF
TGTGCCATCATGGGCGACACCGGGGAGCTGTTTTTT
>NA|NA|TRBV5-6|TRBJ2-5
CASSFGGETQYF
TGTGCCAGCAGCTTCGGCGGAGAGACCCAGTACTTC
>once|NA|TRBV5-1|TRBJ2-2
CASTGISRAGELFF
TGCGCCAGCACCGGGATCAGTCGGGCCGGGGAGCTGTTTTTT
>NA|TRBD2|TRBV7-3|TRBJ2-3
CASSMSSGGVTDTQYF
TGTGCCAGCAGCATGTCTAGCGGGGGAGTCACAGATACGCAGTATTTT
>NA|TRBD2|TRBV28|TRBJ2-3
CASSSHRLAGADTQYF
TGTGCCAGCAGTTCACACAGACTAGCGGGAGCAGATACGCAGTATTTT
>NA|NA|TRBV7-5|TRBJ2-1
CVRSLTDRGTDNNEQFF
TGTGTCAGAAGCTTGACAGACCGAGGAACCGACAACAATGAGCAGTTCTTC
>NA|TRBD1|TRBV7-8|TRBJ2-1
CASSLGTGSNEQFF
TGTGCCAGCAGCTTAGGGACAGGGTCCAATGAGCAGTTCTTC
>NA|TRBD1|TRBV4-1|TRBJ1-6
CASSQARWTGGGNSPLHF
TGCGCCAGCAGCCAGGCAAGATGGACAGGTGGGGGTAATTCACCCCTCCACTTT
>NA|TRBD1|TRBV19|TRBJ1-4
CASSDRTGGLFF
TGTGCCAGTAGTGATCGGACAGGAGGACTGTTTTTT
>NA|NA|TRBV1|TRBJ1-2
CTSIEDPATGRHGYTF
TGCACCAGCATAGAGGACCCCGCAACAGGGCGTCATGGCTACACCTTC
>NA|TRBD1|TRBV28|TRBJ1-1
CASSLQGAEDTEAFF
TGTGCCAGCAGTTTACAGGGGGCCGAGGACACTGAAGCTTTCTTT
>NA|NA|TRBV7-9|TRBJ2-3
CASSLAVDTQYF
TGTGCCAGCAGCTTAGCGGTAGATACGCAGTATTTT
>NA|NA|TRBV5-1|TRBJ2-3
CASSRPGGSTTDTQYF
TGCGCCAGCAGCCGGCCCGGAGGGAGCACGACAGATACGCAGTATTTT
>once|NA|TRBV7-8|TRBJ2-3
CASSLATDTQYF
TGTGCCAGCAGCTTAGCCACTGATACGCAGTATTTT
>NA|TRBD2|TRBV5-4|TRBJ2-1
CASSSYTLAGFYNEQFF
TGTGCCAGCAGCTCTTATACCCTAGCGGGATTCTACAATGAGCAGTTCTTC
>NA|TRBD2|TRBV6-5|TRBJ2-3
CASSYSGSEDTQYF
TGTGCCAGCAGTTATAGCGGGAGTGAAGATACGCAGTATTTT
>NA|NA|TRBV18|TRBJ2-5
CASSPKPSETQYF
TGTGCCAGCTCACCTAAACCTTCAGAGACCCAGTACTTC
>NA|NA|TRBV10-3|TRBJ2-7
CATDNTGHEQYF
TGTGCCACGGACAATACAGGGCACGAGCAGTACTTC
>NA|TRBD1|TRBV5-1|TRBJ2-7
CASSSPGGYEQYF
TGCGCCAGCAGCTCTCCAGGGGGCTACGAGCAGTACTTC
>NA|TRBD1|TRBV27|TRBJ1-2
CASKAQGGGDYGYTF
TGTGCCAGCAAGGCCCAGGGGGGCGGTGACTATGGCTACACCTTC
>NA|NA|TRBV5-4|TRBJ2-7
CASNPPGRYEQYF
TGTGCCAGCAACCCGCCGGGGCGATACGAGCAGTACTTC
>NA|NA|TRBV6-5|TRBJ2-2
CASSYPGELFF
TGTGCCAGCAGTTACCCCGGGGAGCTGTTTTTT
>NA|NA|TRBV7-2|TRBJ2-7
CASSLRTSYEQYF
TGTGCCAGCAGCTTAAGGACTTCCTACGAGCAGTACTTC
>NA|TRBD2|TRBV5-1|TRBJ2-2
CASSLDSGGTGELFF
TGCGCCAGCAGCTTGGATAGCGGGGGCACCGGGGAGCTGTTTTTT
>NA|NA|TRBV28|TRBJ1-1
CASSSRGRGMNTEAFF
TGTGCCAGCAGTTCTAGAGGGCGGGGTATGAACACTGAAGCTTTCTTT
>NA|NA|TRBV11-2|TRBJ2-5
CASSLEPPTSSQTQYF
TGTGCCAGCAGCTTAGAACCCCCGACTAGTTCGCAGACCCAGTACTTC
>NA|NA|TRBV28|TRBJ2-6
CASTPRGGSPGANVLTF
TGTGCCAGCACCCCTAGGGGGGGCTCCCCTGGGGCCAACGTCCTGACTTTC
>NA|TRBD1|TRBV30|TRBJ2-7
CAWRTGGPFEQYF
TGTGCCTGGAGGACAGGGGGACCCTTCGAGCAGTACTTC
>few|NA|TRBV21-1|TRBJ1-2
CASSTRTGAFVGYTF
TGTGCCAGCAGCACACGGACAGGGGCTTTTGTCGGCTACACCTTC
>NA|TRBD2|TRBV29-1|TRBJ2-5
CSVITSGGSKTQYF
TGCAGCGTGATCACTAGCGGTGGTTCCAAGACCCAGTACTTC